Following are 8 T cell receptor beta chains from one sample sequenced in a study of T cell changes during pregnancy in multiple sclerosis. The method was immunoSEQ multiplex PCR; TCRdb's version includes in-frame clones alone and lacks a portion of them. The sample consists of around 71,000 clones, around nine tenths of them appearing once. Material: peripheral blood, obtained in the third trimester of pregnancy. The receptor source for this set is a female donor with multiple sclerosis, enrolled in a pregnancy study.

The V gene is TRBV6-5, the J gene TRBJ1-2; 8 nucleotides match TRBD1. The CDR3 is 15 amino acids. V lost 10 bases, J lost 3 bases, and 13 bases stayed unmatched. CDR1 is MNHEY, CDR2 SVGAGI, per germline. The CDR3 sequence: CATTSQGASHYGYTF. In DNA form, the CDR3 reads TGTGCCACCACCTCTCAGGGGGCATCCCACTATGGCTACACCTTC.

V and J are TRBV18 and TRBJ2-5; 8 bases line up with TRBD1. Trimming removed 3 bases from V and 4 bases from J; junction bases left unmatched: 10. Germline V gene sequence: CDR1 KGHSH, CDR2 LQKENI. CDR3 length: 16 residues. The CDR3 sequence: CASSPFDRGSGETQYF. CDR3 nucleotides: TGTGCCAGCTCACCGTTTGACAGGGGTTCGGGAGAGACCCAGTACTTC.

V usage is TRBV6-1 and J usage is TRBJ1-1; D not resolved. V dropped 0 bases and J dropped 4 bases, with 6 bases sitting between them. Germline V lookup: CDR1 MNHNS, CDR2 SASEGT. This CDR3 has 13 residues. The CDR3 region has the DNA TGTGCCAGCAGTGAAGCGTGGGCCACTGAAGCTTTCTTT. Its translation: CASSEAWATEAFF.

The rearrangement joins TRBV11-2 to TRBJ2-1; 12 nucleotides agree with TRBD2. In germline, CDR1 is SGHAT, CDR2 FQNNGV. The V segment lost 5 bases and the J segment 2 bases; nucleotides outside the gene matches: 4. This CDR3 has 16 amino acids. This CDR3 is CASSPWTSGTYNEQFF. CDR3 coding DNA: TGTGCCAGCAGCCCGTGGACTAGCGGGACCTACAATGAGCAGTTCTTC.

The rearrangement uses TRBV28 and TRBJ1-2, with TRBD1 identical over 7 bases. Germline assignment: CDR1 MDHEN and CDR2 SYDVKM. Trimming at V came to 8 bases and at J to 7 bases, leaving 10 bases not matched to a gene. This CDR3 comprises 13 residues. In nucleotides, the CDR3 is TGTGCCAGCGGGGAGACAGGGATGAGTGGCTACACCTTC. Encoded protein: CASGETGMSGYTF.

The J gene is TRBJ2-3, the V gene TRBV5-1; 11 bases fit TRBD2. The V gene's germline CDR1 is SGHRS and CDR2 YFSETQ. Trimming at V came to 4 bases and at J to 2 bases, leaving 6 bases not matched to a gene. The CDR3 runs to 16 residues. CDR3 amino acids: CASSRLAGGPTDTQYF. The CDR3 nucleotides read TGCGCCAGCAGCCGGCTAGCGGGAGGCCCCACAGATACGCAGTATTTT.

The rearrangement links TRBV14 to TRBJ2-7; 10 nucleotides align to TRBD1. This CDR3 is built from 15 residues. Germline lookup yields CDR1 SGHDN and CDR2 FVKESK. V was pared by 3 bases and J by 6 bases, with 8 bases of the junction left unmatched. This CDR3 reads CASSQAGTGAVEQYF. CDR3 nucleotide sequence: TGTGCCAGCAGCCAGGCCGGGACAGGGGCGGTCGAGCAGTACTTC.

The CDR3 region is CAIRKGQEGEKLFF. The CDR3 coding sequence is TGTGCCATCAGAAAAGGACAGGAGGGAGAAAAACTGTTTTTT. The chain is built from TRBV10-3 and TRBJ1-4; 7 bases agree with TRBD1. Per the germline V gene, CDR1 is ENHRY and CDR2 is SYGVKD. The CDR3 spans 14 residues. V trimming: 6 bases; J trimming: 8 bases; junction bases outside the gene matches: 9.